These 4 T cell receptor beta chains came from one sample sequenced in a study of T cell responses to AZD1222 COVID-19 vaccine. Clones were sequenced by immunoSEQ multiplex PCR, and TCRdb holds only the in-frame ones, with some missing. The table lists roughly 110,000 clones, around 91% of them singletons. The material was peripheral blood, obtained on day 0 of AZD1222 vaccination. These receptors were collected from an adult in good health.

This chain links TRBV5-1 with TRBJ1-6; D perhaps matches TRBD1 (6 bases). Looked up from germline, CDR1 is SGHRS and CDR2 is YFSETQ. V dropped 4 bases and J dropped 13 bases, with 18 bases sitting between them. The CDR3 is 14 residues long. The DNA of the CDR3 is TGCGCCAGCAGCACGGGGGCCTCAGGCTCGCCCCTCCACTTT. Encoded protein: CASSTGASGSPLHF.

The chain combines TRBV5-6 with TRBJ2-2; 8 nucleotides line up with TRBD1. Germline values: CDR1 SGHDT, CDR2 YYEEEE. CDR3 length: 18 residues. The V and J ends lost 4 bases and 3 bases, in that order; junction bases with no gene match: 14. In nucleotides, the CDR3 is TGTGCCAGCAGCCTGCGTCCGGGACAGGCAGGGGACACCGGGGAGCTGTTTTTT. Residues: CASSLRPGQAGDTGELFF.

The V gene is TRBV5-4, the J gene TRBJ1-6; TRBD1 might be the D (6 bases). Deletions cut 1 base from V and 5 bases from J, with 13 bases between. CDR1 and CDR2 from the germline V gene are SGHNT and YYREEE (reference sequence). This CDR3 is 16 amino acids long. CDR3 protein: CASSLLTGGNNSPLHF. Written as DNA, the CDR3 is TGTGCCAGCAGCTTGCTGACAGGTGGGAATAATTCACCCCTCCACTTT.

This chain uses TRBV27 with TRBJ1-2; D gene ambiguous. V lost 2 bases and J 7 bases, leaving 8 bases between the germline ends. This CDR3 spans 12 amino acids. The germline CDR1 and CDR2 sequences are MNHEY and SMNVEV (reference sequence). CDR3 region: CASSLGGAGYTF. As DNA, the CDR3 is TGTGCCAGCAGTTTAGGAGGAGCTGGCTACACCTTC.